These 18 T cell receptor beta chains originate from one sample sequenced in a study of cytomegalovirus exposure and HLA in healthy donors. PCR used 60 Vbeta primers and 13 Jbeta primers. Clones were read by immunoSEQ multiplex PCR, and TCRdb kept only the in-frame ones, dropping some. The sample yields 70,000 to 95,000 clones, about three quarters seen once. Sequenced sample: PBMCs. These receptors were taken from a man under 40 in good health and CMV-seropositive.

V gene TRBV19 combines with J gene TRBJ1-5; possibly TRBD1 for D (6 bases). Looked up from germline, CDR1 is LNHDA and CDR2 is SQIVND (reference sequence). The CDR3 runs 15 residues. V shed 8 bases and J shed 9 bases, with 23 bases lying between them. The CDR3 DNA reads as TGTGCCAGTGCAAACAGGGCGGGCCAAATCATGCCCCAGCATTTT. Its protein product is CASANRAGQIMPQHF. The full variable domain, its missing parts supplied by reference TRBV19 and TRBJ1-5, is DGGITQSPKYLFRKEGQNVTLSCEQNLNHDAMYWYRQDPGQGLRLIYYSQIVNDFQKGDIAEGYSVSREKKESFPLTVTSAQKNPTAFYLCASANRAGQIMPQHFGDGTRLSIL.

The chain combines TRBV10-3 with TRBJ2-5, with D perhaps matching TRBD1 (5 bases). Trimming took 2 bases from V and 5 from J, leaving 9 bases between them. The CDR3 contains 13 residues. Looked up from germline, CDR1 is ENHRY and CDR2 is SYGVKD. Written as DNA, the CDR3 is TGTGCCATCAGTGAGAAGGGGATGGAGACCCAGTACTTC. Encoded protein: CAISEKGMETQYF.

The V gene is TRBV7-9, the J gene TRBJ2-1, with D uncertain. The CDR3 is 13 residues long. Trimming took 1 base from V and 6 from J, leaving 7 bases between them. Per the germline V gene, CDR1 is SEHNR and CDR2 is FQNEAQ (reference sequence). CDR3 in amino acids: CASSLGETNEQFF. CDR3 DNA sequence: TGTGCCAGCAGCTTAGGAGAAACCAATGAGCAGTTCTTC.

The V gene is TRBV4-3, the J gene TRBJ1-5; D unclear. Trimming cost V 0 bases and J 2 bases, with 11 bases left between them. The CDR3 totals 16 residues. The germline V gene encodes CDR1 LGHNA and CDR2 YSLEER. The CDR3 spells CASSQEAGRGNQPQHF. The DNA of the CDR3 is TGCGCCAGCAGCCAAGAGGCGGGGAGAGGCAATCAGCCCCAGCATTTT.

The rearrangement uses TRBV25-1 and TRBJ2-4; 7 bases align to TRBD2. CDR1 is MGHDK, CDR2 SYGVNS, per germline. V was pared by 4 bases and J by 7 bases, with 7 bases of the junction left unmatched. This CDR3 comprises 14 residues. CDR3 loop: CASSGASGDNIQYF. The CDR3 DNA reads as TGTGCCAGCAGTGGGGCTAGCGGTGATAACATTCAGTACTTC.

This chain uses TRBV6-4 with TRBJ1-2; D call uncertain. This CDR3 is built from 13 residues. Germline V gives CDR1 MRHNA, CDR2 SNTAGT. Deletions cut 6 bases from V and 8 bases from J, with 16 bases between. As DNA, the CDR3 is TGTGCCAGCAGCCAAAACGCCGGCAGGGGCTACACCTTC. Translation: CASSQNAGRGYTF.

The gene calls are TRBV14 and TRBJ1-3, with a possible D match to TRBD1 (6 bases). V was trimmed by 4 bases and J by 4 bases, leaving 14 bases between them. CDR3 length: 15 residues. In germline, CDR1 is SGHDN, CDR2 FVKESK. The CDR3 DNA reads as TGTGCCAGCAGCCGATTACAGGGAACGGGAAACACCATATATTTT. Encoded protein: CASSRLQGTGNTIYF.

The table lists this clone with a count of one. V and J are TRBV28 and TRBJ1-2; 7 nucleotides match TRBD1. Per germline, CDR1 MDHEN and CDR2 SYDVKM. The trim removed 5 bases at V and 0 bases at J, leaving 3 bases unmatched. This CDR3 spans 14 amino acids. The CDR3 DNA follows: TGTGCCAGCAGTCCGGGACAGACTAACTATGGCTACACCTTC. Translated: CASSPGQTNYGYTF.

The chain employs TRBV19 and TRBJ2-2; the D gene is possibly TRBD1 (5 bases). The CDR3 runs to 15 residues. Germline V gives CDR1 LNHDA, CDR2 SQIVND (reference sequence). V lost 2 bases and J 5 bases, leaving 12 bases between the germline ends. The CDR3 sequence: CASSIRGDLTGELFF. In DNA form, the CDR3 reads TGTGCCAGTAGTATAAGGGGCGACTTAACCGGGGAGCTGTTTTTT.

V is TRBV5-1 and J is TRBJ1-2; D unclear. Germline V gives CDR1 SGHRS, CDR2 YFSETQ. The CDR3 length is 14 residues. Trimming left V 4 bases short and J 6 bases short, with 16 bases between. Here the CDR3 DNA reads TGCGCCAGCAGCGCCAGCGTGGGAGAAGATGGCTACACCTTC. Translating it yields CASSASVGEDGYTF.

The chain carries TRBV6-1 and TRBJ1-2; D gene ambiguous. V was cut by 6 bases and J by 4 bases, with 12 bases left in between. Germline assignment: CDR1 MNHNS and CDR2 SASEGT. CDR3 length: 13 amino acids. The CDR3 spells CASSRTGSYGYTF. As DNA, the CDR3 is TGTGCCAGCAGCCGGACGGGGAGCTATGGCTACACCTTC.

This rearrangement joins TRBV5-1 to TRBJ2-1; 8 nucleotides match TRBD1. Germline assignment: CDR1 SGHRS and CDR2 YFSETQ. The trim removed 4 bases at V and 8 bases at J, leaving 11 bases unmatched. This CDR3 comprises 15 residues. DNA for the CDR3: TGCGCCAGCAGCCTTAGACGGGACAGGATATATGAGCAGTTCTTC. It yields the protein CASSLRRDRIYEQFF.

V is TRBV28 and J is TRBJ1-2; 7 bases fit TRBD1. The germline gives CDR1 MDHEN, CDR2 SYDVKM. V gave up 5 bases and J gave up 5 bases; unmatched junction bases: 14. CDR3 length equals 16 residues. CDR3 amino acids: CASSPNEGSGGYGYTF. CDR3 DNA sequence: TGTGCCAGCAGTCCGAACGAGGGGTCAGGGGGATATGGCTACACCTTC.

The chain combines TRBV28 with TRBJ2-7, with D possibly being TRBD1 (6 bases). Trimming cost V 2 bases and J 2 bases, with 13 bases left between them. The length of the CDR3 is 15 residues. Germline V gives CDR1 MDHEN, CDR2 SYDVKM. For the CDR3, the DNA is TGTGCCAGCAGTTTAAGGTGGGGGCCAGCCTACGAGCAGTACGTC. Translated, it gives CASSLRWGPAYEQYV.

This chain links TRBV7-2 with TRBJ2-7; the D is unclear. V was trimmed by 5 bases and J by 2 bases, leaving 4 bases between them. This CDR3 region has 11 residues. The germline V gene encodes CDR1 SGHTA and CDR2 FQGNSA. CDR3 amino acids: CASSPAYEQYF. The DNA for the CDR3 is TGTGCCAGCAGCCCTGCCTACGAGCAGTACTTC. The full variable domain, rest sourced from reference TRBV7-2 and TRBJ2-7, is GAGVSQSPSNKVTEKGKDVELRCDPISGHTALYWYRQSLGQGLEFLIYFQGNSAPDKSGLPSDRFSAERTGGSVSTLTIQRTQQEDSAVYLCASSPAYEQYFGPGTRLTVT.

The chain couples TRBV6-1 to TRBJ2-3; the D gene is possibly TRBD1 (6 bases). CDR1 MNHNS and CDR2 SASEGT come from the germline V gene. V dropped 2 bases and J dropped 5 bases, with 11 bases sitting between them. The CDR3 runs 14 residues. The CDR3, as DNA: TGTGCCAGCAGTGAACTTTCAGGGGAAGATACGCAGTATTTT. Translation gives CASSELSGEDTQYF.

This chain uses TRBV5-1 with TRBJ2-7; D gene unclear. Looked up from germline, CDR1 is SGHRS and CDR2 is YFSETQ. V lost 4 bases to trimming and J lost 0 bases, with 5 bases between them. The CDR3 runs to 12 residues. The CDR3 DNA sequence: TGCGCCAGCAGCCTTAGCTCCTACGAGCAGTACGTC. Translation: CASSLSSYEQYV.

The chain carries TRBV28 and TRBJ1-5; D is unresolved. Between the trimmed V and J ends, which lost 8 bases and 7 bases, there was a span of 12 bases. The CDR3 extends over 12 amino acids. From germline, CDR1 is MDHEN and CDR2 SYDVKM. The CDR3 loop reads CASSRGLQPQHF. CDR3 DNA sequence: TGTGCCAGCTCTCGAGGGCTCCAGCCCCAGCATTTT. Together with reference TRBV28 and TRBJ1-5, the CDR3 gives the full variable domain: DVKVTQSSRYLVKRTGEKVFLECVQDMDHENMFWYRQDPGLGLRLIYFSYDVKMKEKGDIPEGYSVSREKKERFSLILESASTNQTSMYLCASSRGLQPQHFGDGTRLSIL.